Below, 10 T cell receptor beta chains from the same sample are listed, as sequenced in a study of blood T cell repertoires in COVID-19. This table comes from immunoSEQ multiplex PCR, and its TCRdb copy is limited to in-frame clones, with some not included. The data hold approximately 190,000 clones, with about 86% observed a single time. The sequenced sample was PBMCs or T cells enriched from blood (not recorded which). The receptor set was obtained from a woman in her thirties or forties in a cohort exposed to, infected with or recovered from COVID-19 (not recorded which).

The chain joins TRBV27 to TRBJ1-2; D remains ambiguous. Germline CDR1 is MNHEY and CDR2 is SMNVEV (reference sequence). The CDR3 covers 16 residues. Trimming removed 3 bases from V and 5 bases from J, with 19 bases in between. CDR3 in amino acids: CASSLAADGSWYGYTF. CDR3 DNA: TGTGCCAGCAGTTTGGCGGCGGATGGTTCTTGGTATGGCTACACCTTC.

V usage is TRBV6-2 or TRBV6-3 and J usage is TRBJ2-3, with 8 nucleotides matching TRBD2. The CDR3 loop spans 17 amino acids. Per the germline V gene, CDR1 is MNHEY and CDR2 is SVGEGT. J was trimmed by 2 bases and V by 6 bases; bases with no gene match: 13. CDR3 sequence reads: CASSRGASGGPTDTQYF. The DNA for the CDR3 is TGTGCCAGCAGCCGAGGGGCCAGCGGGGGCCCCACAGATACGCAGTATTTT.

The V gene is TRBV27, the J gene TRBJ1-4; D might be TRBD1 (5 bases). Trimming took 3 bases from V and 3 from J, leaving 11 bases between them. The CDR3 contains 15 residues. From germline, CDR1 is MNHEY and CDR2 SMNVEV (reference sequence). The CDR3 DNA reads TGTGCCAGCAGTTTCTCAGGGATCCCTAATGAAAAACTGTTTTTT. It yields the protein CASSFSGIPNEKLFF. Supplemented by reference TRBV27 and TRBJ1-4, the full variable domain reads EAQVTQNPRYLITVTGKKLTVTCSQNMNHEYMSWYRQDPGLGLRQIYYSMNVEVTDKGDVPEGYKVSRKEKRNFPLILESPSPNQTSLYFCASSFSGIPNEKLFFGSGTQLSVL.

The rearrangement joins TRBV7-8 to TRBJ2-7; TRBD1 might be the D (6 bases). Trimming shortened V by 1 base and J by 5 bases, and 6 bases separated the two germline ends. This CDR3 comprises 12 residues. The germline V gene encodes CDR1 SGHVS and CDR2 FQNEAQ. CDR3 sequence: CASSLDRDEQYF. The DNA of the CDR3 is TGTGCCAGCAGCTTAGACAGGGACGAGCAGTACTTC.

This clone was seen a few times. The J gene is TRBJ2-2, the V gene TRBV29-1, with a weak D call TRBD2 (6 bases). Per germline, CDR1 SQVTM and CDR2 ANQGSEA. The CDR3 runs to 14 residues. Trimming removed 3 bases from V and 3 bases from J, with 11 bases in between. This CDR3 is CSVEEGAYTGELFF. The CDR3 DNA reads as TGCAGCGTTGAGGAGGGCGCGTACACCGGGGAGCTGTTTTTT.

The CDR3 sequence: CASSPDFRGGETQYF. The CDR3 DNA sequence: TGTGCCAGCAGTCCCGATTTCAGGGGCGGTGAGACCCAGTACTTC. The chain is built from TRBV27 and TRBJ2-5, with a tentative D call TRBD1 (6 bases). The CDR3 has 15 residues. V lost 5 bases and J lost 5, with 18 bases in between. Germline lookup yields CDR1 MNHEY and CDR2 SMNVEV (reference sequence).

The chain is built from TRBV11-2 and TRBJ2-3, with 7 nucleotides matching TRBD1. There are 14 residues in the CDR3. Germline CDR1 is SGHAT and CDR2 is FQNNGV. V trimming: 5 bases; J trimming: 2 bases; junction bases outside the gene matches: 4. This chain's CDR3 is CASSPDRYTDTQYF. The CDR3, as DNA: TGTGCCAGCAGCCCGGACAGGTACACAGATACGCAGTATTTT.

This clone came up a few times. DNA of the CDR3: TGTGCCAGCCCCCGGGGGGAGGCAGATACGCAGTATTTT. Encoded protein: CASPRGEADTQYF. The rearrangement uses TRBV6-5 and TRBJ2-3; TRBD2 matches 7 bases. Germline-derived CDR1 and CDR2 are MNHEY and SVGAGI. The CDR3 is 13 residues long. The junction had 6 bases not matched to a gene; V was cut back by 8 bases and J by 4 bases.

The chain links TRBV23-1 to TRBJ1-1, with TRBD1 as a possible D gene (5 bases). TRBV23-1 is an ORF; its function is uncertain. The CDR3 runs 17 residues. The germline V and J ends were trimmed by 6 bases and 0 bases, with 20 bases remaining between them. The CDR3 DNA reads as TGCGCCAGCAGCCACGACAGTTCCCGGTATATGAACACTGAAGCTTTCTTT. Protein product: CASSHDSSRYMNTEAFF.

The J gene is TRBJ1-3, the V gene TRBV4-3, with TRBD1 identical over 8 bases. V trimming: 1 base; J trimming: 7 bases; junction bases outside the gene matches: 12. The CDR3 has 17 residues. Germline CDR1 and CDR2: LGHNA and YSLEER. The DNA for the CDR3 is TGCGCCAGCAGCCAAGTTCTACAGGGGGTGGTTGGGAACACCATATATTTT. It encodes CASSQVLQGVVGNTIYF.